These T cell receptor beta chains were read from a single sample in a study of human T cells and chemical hapten exposure. TCRdb redid the calling of the RACE reads with MiXCR, one entry per CDR3 protein. The sample carries about 400,000 distinct CDR3 sequences, about 6% recorded once. Source: whole blood, taken in connection with sensitization to the hapten diphenylcyclopropenone (DPC). These receptors were obtained from a young woman with alopecia areata. Some clones in this sample may be carry-over from other donors' samples. Both conserved end residues are part of each CDR3. The order of the fields is D gene, clone size, J gene, V gene, CDR3 protein, CDR3 DNA. The D gene is left open where the match is weak. Clone size is shown for a subset of rows, as once, few, many or a class of expanded clone.

d_call: TRBD2; clone_size: -; j_call: TRBJ2-3; v_call: TRBV27; cdr3_aa: CASSLSVGRFGGGAADTQYF; cdr3_nt: TGTGCCAGCAGTTTATCGGTGGGGAGATTCGGCGGGGGGGCCGCAGATACGCAGTATTTT
d_call: TRBD1; clone_size: many; j_call: TRBJ1-2; v_call: TRBV4-2; cdr3_aa: CASSQVDRVGNYGYTF; cdr3_nt: TGTGCCAGCAGCCAAGTAGACAGGGTTGGTAACTATGGCTACACCTTC
d_call: -; clone_size: few; j_call: TRBJ2-1; v_call: TRBV5-5; cdr3_aa: CASSYPGTLGFF; cdr3_nt: TGTGCCAGCAGCTATCCCGGGACCCTTGGGTTCTTC
d_call: -; clone_size: -; j_call: TRBJ1-5; v_call: TRBV20-1; cdr3_aa: CSARDLRDNQPQHF; cdr3_nt: TGCAGTGCTAGAGATTTGAGGGACAATCAGCCCCAGCATTTT
d_call: -; clone_size: few; j_call: TRBJ1-3; v_call: TRBV7-3; cdr3_aa: CASSLTAEDTIYF; cdr3_nt: TGTGCCAGCAGCTTAACGGCCGAAGACACCATATATTTT
d_call: TRBD1; clone_size: -; j_call: TRBJ1-3; v_call: TRBV14; cdr3_aa: CASSQVTGTEIYF; cdr3_nt: TGTGCCAGCAGCCAAGTCACCGGGACAGAAATATATTTT
d_call: -; clone_size: -; j_call: TRBJ1-5; v_call: TRBV6-1; cdr3_aa: CASGEASRAPQHF; cdr3_nt: TGTGCCAGCGGGGAGGCTTCCCGGGCGCCCCAGCATTTT
d_call: -; clone_size: -; j_call: TRBJ1-2; v_call: TRBV5-6; cdr3_aa: CASSLEQLGPNYGYTF; cdr3_nt: TGTGCCAGCAGCTTGGAACAGCTGGGTCCTAACTATGGCTACACCTTC
d_call: TRBD1; clone_size: -; j_call: TRBJ2-1; v_call: TRBV4-1; cdr3_aa: CASGDRVDNEQFF; cdr3_nt: TGCGCCAGCGGAGACAGGGTTGACAATGAGCAGTTCTTC
d_call: -; clone_size: -; j_call: TRBJ1-4; v_call: TRBV6-6; cdr3_aa: CASRPSGWARVNNEKLFF; cdr3_nt: TGTGCCAGCAGGCCCTCGGGGTGGGCGAGGGTTAATAATGAAAAACTGTTTTTT
d_call: -; clone_size: many; j_call: TRBJ1-4; v_call: TRBV4-3; cdr3_aa: CASSRLSVQNEKLFF; cdr3_nt: TGCGCCAGCAGCCGATTATCGGTCCAGAATGAAAAACTGTTTTTT
d_call: TRBD2; clone_size: many; j_call: TRBJ2-5; v_call: TRBV4-3; cdr3_aa: CASSQDQASGAETQYF; cdr3_nt: TGCGCCAGCAGCCAAGATCAGGCTAGCGGGGCGGAGACCCAGTACTTC
d_call: TRBD2; clone_size: many; j_call: TRBJ2-2; v_call: TRBV5-4; cdr3_aa: CASSLPGGEGTGELFF; cdr3_nt: TGTGCCAGCAGTCTTCCGGGAGGGGAAGGAACCGGGGAGCTGTTTTTT
d_call: -; clone_size: few; j_call: TRBJ2-3; v_call: TRBV5-4; cdr3_aa: CASSTTGPDTQYF; cdr3_nt: TGTGCCAGCAGTACCACAGGGCCAGATACGCAGTATTTT
d_call: TRBD1; clone_size: many; j_call: TRBJ1-5; v_call: TRBV19; cdr3_aa: CASSALGQGVHTPQHF; cdr3_nt: TGTGCCAGTAGTGCCCTCGGACAGGGGGTTCATACGCCCCAGCATTTT
d_call: -; clone_size: many; j_call: TRBJ1-1; v_call: TRBV25-1; cdr3_aa: CASSESMDATEAFF; cdr3_nt: TGTGCCAGCAGTGAATCCATGGACGCCACTGAAGCTTTCTTT
d_call: -; clone_size: few; j_call: TRBJ2-7; v_call: TRBV28; cdr3_aa: CASSPRRARIVEQYF; cdr3_nt: TGTGCCAGCAGCCCCCGGAGAGCTAGGATCGTAGAGCAGTACTTC
d_call: TRBD1; clone_size: many; j_call: TRBJ2-5; v_call: TRBV19; cdr3_aa: CATSPGQATETQYF; cdr3_nt: TGTGCCACCTCACCGGGACAGGCGACGGAGACCCAGTACTTC
d_call: -; clone_size: many; j_call: TRBJ1-2; v_call: TRBV7-2; cdr3_aa: CASSLGRQYYGYTF; cdr3_nt: TGTGCCAGCAGCTTAGGCCGCCAGTACTATGGCTACACCTTC
d_call: TRBD1; clone_size: few; j_call: TRBJ2-7; v_call: TRBV28; cdr3_aa: CASTLGQRSYEQYF; cdr3_nt: TGTGCCAGCACCTTGGGACAGCGAAGCTACGAGCAGTACTTC
d_call: TRBD1; clone_size: -; j_call: TRBJ1-1; v_call: TRBV7-9; cdr3_aa: CASSLRAGGTEAFF; cdr3_nt: TGTGCCAGCAGCTTAAGGGCAGGGGGAACTGAAGCTTTCTTT
d_call: -; clone_size: few; j_call: TRBJ1-6; v_call: TRBV5-6; cdr3_aa: CASSPMGGMANSPLHF; cdr3_nt: TGTGCCAGCAGCCCCATGGGGGGTATGGCGAATTCACCCCTCCACTTT
d_call: -; clone_size: many; j_call: TRBJ2-7; v_call: TRBV20-1; cdr3_aa: CSAATRRAYEQYF; cdr3_nt: TGCAGTGCGGCTACCCGACGGGCCTACGAGCAGTACTTC
d_call: -; clone_size: few; j_call: TRBJ2-7; v_call: TRBV20-1; cdr3_aa: CSAPRRGYEQYF; cdr3_nt: TGCAGTGCTCCGAGGAGGGGGTACGAGCAGTACTTC
d_call: -; clone_size: many; j_call: TRBJ1-5; v_call: TRBV7-8; cdr3_aa: CASSYLSQPQHF; cdr3_nt: TGTGCCAGCAGCTATCTAAGCCAGCCCCAGCATTTT
d_call: -; clone_size: few; j_call: TRBJ2-7; v_call: TRBV6-5; cdr3_aa: CASSFHYDPSYEQYF; cdr3_nt: TGTGCCAGCAGCTTTCACTACGACCCGTCCTACGAGCAGTACTTC
d_call: -; clone_size: many; j_call: TRBJ1-1; v_call: TRBV6-5; cdr3_aa: CASSYSPLANTEAFF; cdr3_nt: TGTGCCAGCAGTTACTCTCCCCTGGCGAACACTGAAGCTTTCTTT
d_call: -; clone_size: many; j_call: TRBJ2-4; v_call: TRBV10-3; cdr3_aa: CAISEDRAKNIQYF; cdr3_nt: TGTGCCATCAGTGAGGACAGGGCCAAAAACATTCAGTACTTC
d_call: -; clone_size: -; j_call: TRBJ2-2; v_call: TRBV20-1; cdr3_aa: CSARDPGQHTGELFF; cdr3_nt: TGCAGTGCTAGGGACCCGGGACAACACACCGGGGAGCTGTTTTTT
d_call: -; clone_size: many; j_call: TRBJ2-5; v_call: TRBV7-6; cdr3_aa: CASSLAGQTQYF; cdr3_nt: TGTGCCAGCAGCTTAGCGGGGCAAACCCAGTACTTC
d_call: -; clone_size: once; j_call: TRBJ2-6; v_call: TRBV20-1; cdr3_aa: CSATGLSSGANVLTF; cdr3_nt: TGCAGTGCTACAGGGCTAAGCTCTGGGGCCAACGTCCTGACTTTC
d_call: TRBD2; clone_size: -; j_call: TRBJ2-1; v_call: TRBV7-3; cdr3_aa: CASSPRLAGVTEQFF; cdr3_nt: TGTGCCAGCAGCCCAAGACTAGCGGGGGTCACTGAGCAGTTCTTC
d_call: TRBD1; clone_size: many; j_call: TRBJ2-3; v_call: TRBV7-2; cdr3_aa: CASSQRDRVVADTQYF; cdr3_nt: TGTGCCAGCAGCCAACGGGACAGGGTAGTAGCAGATACGCAGTATTTT
d_call: TRBD1; clone_size: many; j_call: TRBJ1-4; v_call: TRBV5-6; cdr3_aa: CASSPGTGGVNNEKLFF; cdr3_nt: TGTGCCAGCAGTCCCGGGACAGGGGGCGTTAATAATGAAAAACTGTTTTTT
d_call: -; clone_size: few; j_call: TRBJ1-1; v_call: TRBV20-1; cdr3_aa: CSARDGAEAFF; cdr3_nt: TGCAGTGCTAGAGATGGGGCTGAAGCTTTCTTT
d_call: -; clone_size: -; j_call: TRBJ2-3; v_call: TRBV20-1; cdr3_aa: CSARIGGRSSTDTQYF; cdr3_nt: TGCAGTGCTAGAATTGGGGGACGGTCTAGCACAGATACGCAGTATTTT
d_call: -; clone_size: many; j_call: TRBJ1-2; v_call: TRBV27; cdr3_aa: CASSLSSFYGYTF; cdr3_nt: TGTGCCAGCAGTTTGTCCAGCTTCTATGGCTACACCTTC
d_call: TRBD1; clone_size: -; j_call: TRBJ2-5; v_call: TRBV6-1; cdr3_aa: CASSPTGIETQYF; cdr3_nt: TGTGCCAGCAGCCCGACAGGGATAGAGACCCAGTACTTC
d_call: TRBD1; clone_size: many; j_call: TRBJ1-5; v_call: TRBV12-5; cdr3_aa: CASGKDRVEPQHF; cdr3_nt: TGTGCTAGTGGTAAGGACAGGGTTGAGCCCCAGCATTTT
d_call: TRBD2; clone_size: -; j_call: TRBJ2-3; v_call: TRBV3-1; cdr3_aa: CASSQTSGGADTQYF; cdr3_nt: TGTGCCAGCAGCCAAACTAGCGGGGGGGCAGATACGCAGTATTTT
d_call: -; clone_size: few; j_call: TRBJ1-5; v_call: TRBV9; cdr3_aa: CASSVDLISNQPQHF; cdr3_nt: TGTGCCAGCAGCGTGGATCTGATTAGCAATCAGCCCCAGCATTTT
d_call: -; clone_size: few; j_call: TRBJ1-1; v_call: TRBV28; cdr3_aa: CASSRRSVTEAFF; cdr3_nt: TGTGCCAGCAGCCGGAGGAGTGTCACTGAAGCTTTCTTT